This T cell receptor beta chain came from a study of blood T cell repertoires in COVID-19. Germline CDR1 reads MDHEN; CDR2 reads SYDVKM. This CDR3 region has 15 residues. Trimming at V came to 5 bases and at J to 2 bases, leaving 5 bases not matched to a gene. Method: immunoSEQ multiplex PCR; TCRdb's copy keeps in-frame clones and lacks some. The table has approximately 240,000 clones, less than 85% seen once. J is TRBJ1-2 and V is TRBV28; 10 bases map to TRBD1. The sequence was obtained from an elderly woman with active or convalescent COVID-19. Sequences were obtained from peripheral blood. CDR3 in amino acids: CASSPGQGRNYGYTF. CDR3 in DNA: TGTGCCAGCAGTCCGGGACAGGGGCGAAACTATGGCTACACCTTC.